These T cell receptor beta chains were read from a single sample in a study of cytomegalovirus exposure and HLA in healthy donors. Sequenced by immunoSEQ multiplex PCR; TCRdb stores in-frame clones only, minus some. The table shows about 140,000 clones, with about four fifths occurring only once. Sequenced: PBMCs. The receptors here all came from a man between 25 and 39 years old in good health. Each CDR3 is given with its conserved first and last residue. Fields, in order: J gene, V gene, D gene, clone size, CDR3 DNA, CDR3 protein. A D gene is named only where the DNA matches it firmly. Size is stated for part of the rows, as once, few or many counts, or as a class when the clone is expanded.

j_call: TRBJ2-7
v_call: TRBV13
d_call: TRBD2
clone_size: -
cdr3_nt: TGTGCCAGCAGCTCCGGTGGGACTAGCGGGTCCGAGCAGTACTTC
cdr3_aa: CASSSGGTSGSEQYF

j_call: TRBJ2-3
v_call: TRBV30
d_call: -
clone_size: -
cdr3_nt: TGTGCCTGGGGACAGAATTCGCGACATACGCAGTATTTT
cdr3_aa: CAWGQNSRHTQYF

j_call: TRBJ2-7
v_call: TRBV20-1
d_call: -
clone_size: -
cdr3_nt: TGCAGTGCTAGCCTAGACTACGAGCAGTACTTC
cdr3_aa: CSASLDYEQYF

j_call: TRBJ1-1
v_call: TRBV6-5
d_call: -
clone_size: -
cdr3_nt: TGTGCCAGCAGTTACAGCATGGGAGGCACTGAAGCTTTCTTT
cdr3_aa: CASSYSMGGTEAFF

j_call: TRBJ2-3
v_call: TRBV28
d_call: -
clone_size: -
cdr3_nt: TGTGCCAGCAGCACAGGGTGGTCAGATACGCAGTATTTT
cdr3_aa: CASSTGWSDTQYF

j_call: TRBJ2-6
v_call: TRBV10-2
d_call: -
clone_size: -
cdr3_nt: TGCGCCAGCAGTTACGACAGCGACCCCGGGGCCAACGTCCTGACTTTC
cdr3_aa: CASSYDSDPGANVLTF

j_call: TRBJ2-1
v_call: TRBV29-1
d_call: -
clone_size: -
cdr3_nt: TGCAGCGTTTCCCTAGGTTTTGGGAGATACAATGAGCAGTTCTTC
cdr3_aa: CSVSLGFGRYNEQFF

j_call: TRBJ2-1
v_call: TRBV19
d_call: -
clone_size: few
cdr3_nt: TGTGCCAGTAGTAGGACAGCTAATGAGCAGTTCTTC
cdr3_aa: CASSRTANEQFF

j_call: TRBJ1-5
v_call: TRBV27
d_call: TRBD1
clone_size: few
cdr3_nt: TGTGCCAGCAGTTCGTACACCTCCGGACAGGGCAAGGATCAGCCCCAGCATTTT
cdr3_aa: CASSSYTSGQGKDQPQHF

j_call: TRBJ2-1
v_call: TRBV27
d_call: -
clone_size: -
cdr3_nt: TGTGCCAGCCGCTCCGCGGAGCGGAGCACCTACAATGAGCAGTTCTTC
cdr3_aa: CASRSAERSTYNEQFF